A single sample is the source of the 15 T cell receptor beta chains below, sequenced in a study of T-cell memory formation after mild COVID-19. One entry per CDR3 protein results from TCRdb running MiXCR on the 5' RACE reads. The sample yields approximately 400,000 distinct CDR3 sequences, over 15% seen once. The sample was PBMCs or a T cell subset sorted from them (not recorded which). The receptors originated from a man aged 18 to 30 who had mild COVID-19 (a few samples of this study predate the infection). Cell type and time point are not known.

The chain has TRBV14 and TRBJ2-7; perhaps TRBD2 as D (6 bases). CDR3 size: 16 residues. The V end lost 3 bases, the J end lost 2 bases, and 17 bases lay between the germline ends. Germline values: CDR1 SGHDN, CDR2 FVKESK. The CDR3 here is CASSHPPAGNTYEQYF. For the CDR3, the DNA is TGTGCCAGCAGCCATCCCCCCGCGGGGAACACCTACGAGCAGTACTTC.

This chain uses TRBV4-2 with TRBJ1-6; a weak D match, TRBD1 (5 bases). Germline loops: CDR1 LGHNA, CDR2 YNFKEQ. CDR3 length: 13 residues. With 4 bases removed from V and 13 bases from J, the gap between germline ends came to 14 bases. For the CDR3, the DNA is TGTGCCAGCAGCCGAACTGCGGGGGAGCCCCTCCACTTT. It translates to CASSRTAGEPLHF.

This chain links TRBV3-1 with TRBJ2-5, with D possibly TRBD2 on 6 matching bases. V was pared by 1 base and J by 4 bases, with 7 bases between. The CDR3 spans 13 residues. CDR1 and CDR2 (germline): LGHDT, YNNKEL (reference sequence). Here the CDR3 reads CASSQGGVETQYF. CDR3 DNA: TGTGCCAGCAGCCAAGGGGGGGTAGAGACCCAGTACTTC.

This clonotype was recorded a few times. DNA of the CDR3: TGCGCCAGCAGCTTTGGCAACCCCGCAACCCAAGAGACCCAGTACTTC. It specifies CASSFGNPATQETQYF. V usage is TRBV5-1 and J usage is TRBJ2-5; D is uncertain. CDR3 length: 16 amino acids. Trimming left V 2 bases short and J 1 base short, with 15 bases between. Germline-derived CDR1 and CDR2 are SGHRS and YFSETQ.

This clonotype was found a few times. The V gene is TRBV15, the J gene TRBJ1-4; 7 bases align to TRBD1. This CDR3 spans 16 amino acids. Germline assignment: CDR1 LNHNV and CDR2 YYDKDF (reference sequence). V gave up 8 bases and J gave up 8 bases; unmatched junction bases: 17. The CDR3 loop reads CATSPQGGQFKEKLFF. The CDR3 DNA sequence: TGTGCCACCTCTCCGCAGGGGGGCCAATTTAAGGAAAAACTGTTTTTT.

CDR3 DNA: TGCGCCAGCAGCCAAGGTCCGGGTCGGAAGCAGTACGTC. As protein: CASSQGPGRKQYV. The chain has TRBV4-1 and TRBJ2-7; D is uncertain. V was clipped by 1 base and J by 8 bases, with 12 bases between them. The CDR3 contains 13 residues. Germline assignment: CDR1 MGHRA and CDR2 YSYEKL.

This clonotype was picked up a small number of times. This rearrangement joins TRBV20-1 to TRBJ1-1; tentative D call: TRBD1 (6 bases). This CDR3 comprises 13 residues. Deletions cut 5 bases from V and 3 bases from J, with 13 bases between. Germline assignment: CDR1 DFQATT and CDR2 SNEGSKA (reference sequence). The CDR3 loop is CSAAGSGDTEAFF. The CDR3 DNA is TGCAGTGCTGCCGGGTCAGGGGACACTGAAGCTTTCTTT.

This chain links TRBV6-5 with TRBJ2-2; D is ambiguous. The CDR3 spans 14 residues. Per the germline V gene, CDR1 is MNHEY and CDR2 is SVGAGI. Trimming cost V 4 bases and J 1 base, with 7 bases left between them. CDR3: CASSWTVNTGELFF. The CDR3 DNA follows: TGTGCCAGCAGTTGGACGGTGAACACCGGGGAGCTGTTTTTT.

The chain carries TRBV24-1 and TRBJ2-3; tentatively, D is TRBD1 (6 bases). This CDR3 has 16 amino acids. V lost 4 bases, J lost 0 bases, and 13 bases lay in between. CDR1 KGHDR and CDR2 SFDVKD come from the germline V gene. The CDR3 loop is CATSDHARGSTDTQYF. The CDR3 coding sequence is TGTGCCACCAGTGACCACGCTAGGGGGAGCACAGATACGCAGTATTTT.

This clonotype was seen a handful of times. The V call is TRBV20-1, the J call TRBJ1-1, with 7 bases lining up with TRBD1. From germline, CDR1 is DFQATT and CDR2 SNEGSKA (reference sequence). The CDR3 is 14 amino acids. Trimming at V came to 0 bases and at J to 11 bases, leaving 12 bases not matched to a gene. CDR3 amino acids: CSARDQGGSVEAFF. CDR3 sequence (DNA): TGCAGTGCTAGAGATCAGGGGGGCTCAGTAGAGGCTTTCTTT.

The genes are TRBV18 and TRBJ1-2, with 9 positions matching TRBD1. J was trimmed by 3 bases and V by 4 bases; bases with no gene match: 3. The CDR3 is 14 residues long. The germline V gene has CDR1 KGHSH and CDR2 LQKENI. The CDR3 region is CASSRRTGDYGYTF. The CDR3 DNA sequence: TGTGCCAGCTCACGACGGACAGGGGACTATGGCTACACCTTC.

In its sample, this clonotype was seen a few times. CDR3 DNA sequence: TGTGCCAGCAGCCCAGCCGGACAGGGCAATCAGCCCCAGCATTTT. It is translated as CASSPAGQGNQPQHF. The chain employs TRBV7-9 and TRBJ1-5; 7 nucleotides align to TRBD1. Unmatched junction bases numbered 6, after V lost 5 bases and J lost 2 bases. This CDR3 has 15 residues. Germline CDR1 reads SEHNR; CDR2 reads FQNEAQ (reference sequence).

The CDR3 spells CASSRLAGAGTGELFF. In DNA, the CDR3 is TGTGCCAGCAGCCGACTAGCGGGTGCTGGGACCGGGGAGCTGTTTTTT. This sequence joins TRBV7-9 and TRBJ2-2, with 10 bases matching TRBD2. CDR1 is SEHNR, CDR2 FQNEAQ, per germline (reference sequence). The CDR3 length is 16 residues. Trimming took 5 bases from V and 5 from J; bases not matched to a gene: 8. Full variable domain (remainder filled in from reference TRBV7-9 and TRBJ2-2): DTGVSQNPRHKITKRGQNVTFRCDPISEHNRLYWYRQTLGQGPEFLTYFQNEAQLEKSRLLSDRFSAERPKGSFSTLEIQRTEQGDSAMYLCASSRLAGAGTGELFFGEGSRLTVL.

The V call is TRBV5-1, the J call TRBJ2-5; TRBD1 matches at 9 bases. V was clipped by 4 bases and J by 0 bases; unmatched bases: 4. There are 15 residues in the CDR3. Per germline, CDR1 SGHRS and CDR2 YFSETQ. The CDR3 loop reads CASSDGTGNQETQYF. The CDR3 nucleotides read TGCGCCAGCAGCGATGGGACAGGGAACCAAGAGACCCAGTACTTC. The variable domain in full, with the rest retrieved from reference TRBV5-1 and TRBJ2-5, is KAGVTQTPRYLIKTRGQQVTLSCSPISGHRSVSWYQQTPGQGLQFLFEYFSETQRNKGNFPGRFSGRQFSNSRSEMNVSTLELGDSALYLCASSDGTGNQETQYFGPGTRLLVL.

At least ten counts were recorded for this clonotype. The rearrangement uses TRBV7-2 and TRBJ2-5; weak D call: TRBD1 (6 bases). CDR3 length equals 14 residues. V shed 2 bases and J shed 4 bases, with 11 bases lying between them. Germline V gives CDR1 SGHTA, CDR2 FQGNSA. In DNA, the CDR3 is TGTGCCAGCAGCTTATTCAGGGGTGGAGAGACCCAGTACTTC. Its translation: CASSLFRGGETQYF.